This TCR beta chain came from a study of blood T cell repertoires in COVID-19. For the study at large: The United States, Italy and Spain were the sources of the acute and convalescent COVID-19 samples. PBMCs, B-cell-depleted T cells, or T cells provided the cDNA or gDNA that made up the material.

V lost 3 bases, J lost 2 bases, and 5 bases stayed unmatched. This CDR3 has 15 residues. Germline assignment: CDR1 SGHRS and CDR2 YFSETQ. Per the original data handling: Estimation of nucleated cell counts was performed using reference gene primer amplification. Clones were sequenced by immunoSEQ multiplex PCR, and TCRdb holds only the in-frame ones, with some missing. V, J and clone size are those of that table, while D and trimming were read from the DNA. The data show some 110,000 clones, 82% seen once. The source of this sequence is a woman aged 70-85 years with acute or convalescent COVID-19. This sequence joins TRBV5-1 and TRBJ2-7; 10 bases map to TRBD1. Input material: peripheral blood. The CDR3 DNA follows: TGCGCCAGCAGCTCGGCCGGGACAGGGGCCTACGAGCAGTACTTC. It codes for CASSSAGTGAYEQYF.